Each of the 5 T cell receptor beta chains below was sequenced from the same sample in a study of blood T cell repertoires in COVID-19. The assay was immunoSEQ multiplex PCR, and TCRdb's table has in-frame clones only and misses some. Seen here are around 130,000 clones, around 82% observed once, and the top ten hold roughly 12%. Sequenced sample: peripheral blood. These receptors were collected from a human donor in a cohort sampled during active COVID-19.

The genes are TRBV12-5 and TRBJ1-5; tentative D call: TRBD1 (5 bases). CDR3 length: 15 amino acids. The V end lost 1 base, the J end lost 2 bases, and 9 bases lay between the germline ends. The germline V gene encodes CDR1 LGHNT and CDR2 FRNRAP. CDR3 residues: CASGLDRGGNQPQHF. Written as DNA, the CDR3 is TGTGCTAGTGGTTTGGACCGGGGGGGCAATCAGCCCCAGCATTTT.

V gene TRBV12-5 combines with J gene TRBJ2-2; 9 nucleotides align to TRBD1. Germline-derived CDR1 and CDR2 are LGHNT and FRNRAP. CDR3 length equals 14 residues. V shed 4 bases and J 5 bases; nucleotides not matched to a gene: 2. The CDR3 is CASGSGQGTGELFF. The CDR3 DNA is TGTGCTAGTGGTTCCGGACAGGGGACCGGGGAGCTGTTTTTT.

Concerning this clone itself: Other DNA variants within this sample encode the same CDR3. The chain has TRBV6-5 and TRBJ1-1, with D unresolved. The CDR3 sequence is 14 residues long. In germline, CDR1 is MNHEY, CDR2 SVGAGI. The V gene lost 1 base and the J gene lost 1 base, with 7 bases spanning the gap. The CDR3 loop is CASSYLQSNTEAFF. The CDR3 DNA reads as TGTGCCAGCAGTTACTTACAGTCGAACACTGAAGCTTTCTTT.

The chain links TRBV4-3 to TRBJ2-3; maybe TRBD1 (6 bases). Deletions cut 1 base from V and 0 bases from J, with 11 bases between. Germline V gene lookup returns CDR1 LGHNA and CDR2 YSLEER. The CDR3 has 16 amino acids. The CDR3 sequence: CASSQVRGGSTDTQYF. The CDR3 bases are TGCGCCAGCAGCCAAGTTCGAGGGGGTAGCACAGATACGCAGTATTTT.

V gene TRBV7-2 combines with J gene TRBJ2-3; 9 bases are a match to TRBD2. Germline CDR1 SGHTA, CDR2 FQGNSA. Germline trimming cut 5 bases from V and 4 bases from J; bases unmatched to any gene: 7. CDR3 length: 15 residues. CDR3: CASSRGLARPDTQYF. CDR3 nucleotide sequence: TGTGCCAGCAGCCGCGGACTAGCGCGCCCAGATACGCAGTATTTT.